This is a list of T cell receptor beta chains from one sample in a study of cytomegalovirus exposure and HLA in healthy donors. TCRdb keeps only in-frame clones here, not all; method: immunoSEQ multiplex PCR. The table lists 85,000 to 100,000 clones, roughly 80% of them singletons, with about 1.2% in the top ten. The sequencing sample was made of PBMCs. The receptors were sampled from a girl aged 2-10 years in good health and CMV-seropositive. Both conserved end residues are part of each CDR3. The D gene is left open where the match is weak. Clone size is not always given. Where it is, it says once, few, many or a class for expanded clones.

abundance,j_gene,v_gene,d_gene,CDR3nt,CDR3aa
.,TRBJ1-5,TRBV27,.,TGTGCCAGCAGGTGGACTGTCCCATTCAATCAGCCCCAGCATTTT,CASRWTVPFNQPQHF
few,TRBJ2-1,TRBV30,TRBD1,TGTGCCTGGAGTGGGACACGGACAGGGGACGCCTACAATGAGCAGTTCTTC,CAWSGTRTGDAYNEQFF
.,TRBJ2-1,TRBV7-2,.,TGTGCCAGCAGCTTTTTCGGGATGAGCAATGAGCAGTTCTTC,CASSFFGMSNEQFF
.,TRBJ2-7,TRBV15,.,TGTGCCACCAGCAGAGATCGTTACGAGCAGTACTTC,CATSRDRYEQYF
.,TRBJ2-1,TRBV6-4,TRBD2,TGTGCCACCTCCAGACTAGCGGGACATGAGCAGTTCTTC,CATSRLAGHEQFF
.,TRBJ1-3,TRBV30,.,TGTGCCTGGAGTGTACTGGGGCTCTACTCTGGAAACACCATATATTTT,CAWSVLGLYSGNTIYF
.,TRBJ2-7,TRBV4-3,TRBD2,TGCGCCAGCAGCCAACTAGCGGGAGGGCCGTACGAGCAGTACTTC,CASSQLAGGPYEQYF
.,TRBJ1-5,TRBV6-1,.,TGTGCCAGCAGTGAAGATGGAGATTATAGCAATCAGCCCCAGCATTTT,CASSEDGDYSNQPQHF
.,TRBJ2-7,TRBV15,TRBD1,TGTGCCACCAGCAAGAGAACGGACAGGGGCCAGTACTTC,CATSKRTDRGQYF
.,TRBJ1-5,TRBV6-5,.,TGTGCCAGCAGTTCCCGGGGGGTCGGCAATCAGCCCCAGCATTTT,CASSSRGVGNQPQHF
.,TRBJ2-1,TRBV6-5,TRBD2,TGTGCCAGCAGTTACGGTAGCGGGAGTACGAGTGAGCAGTTCTTC,CASSYGSGSTSEQFF
.,TRBJ1-2,TRBV5-6,TRBD1,TGTGCCAGCAGCTGGGCCACAGGGGGCGATGGCTACACCTTC,CASSWATGGDGYTF
.,TRBJ2-7,TRBV15,TRBD1,TGTGCCACCAGCAGAGGACCGACAGGGGCGGTTGAGCAGTACTTC,CATSRGPTGAVEQYF
.,TRBJ2-7,TRBV6-7,TRBD1,TGTGCCAGCAGGTCTGGGACAGGGGTCCACGAGCAGTACTTC,CASRSGTGVHEQYF
.,TRBJ2-1,TRBV28,TRBD2,TGTGCCAGCAGTCTGGGACTAGCCTATGAGCAGTTCTTC,CASSLGLAYEQFF
once,TRBJ1-1,TRBV15,.,TGTGCCACCAGCAGAGATCAGGACACCCGAAGGGCTTTCTTT,CATSRDQDTRRAFF
few,TRBJ2-3,TRBV7-2,.,TGTGCCACAGAATTTTTTCCAGATACGCAGTATTTT,CATEFFPDTQYF
.,TRBJ2-7,TRBV19,TRBD2,TGTGCCAGTAGTCGAACTAGCGGGGCCCTCTACGAGCAGTACTTC,CASSRTSGALYEQYF
.,TRBJ2-7,TRBV30,.,TGTGCCTGGAATCAAGCTCAGGGGTACGAGCAGTACTTC,CAWNQAQGYEQYF
.,TRBJ1-2,TRBV27,.,TGTGCCAGCAGTTTATTTACAGGGTGGATAGTCTACACCTTC,CASSLFTGWIVYTF
.,TRBJ1-2,TRBV2,.,TGTGCCAGCAAACCTAGGGCTTTGGAGGACTATGGCTACACCTTC,CASKPRALEDYGYTF
.,TRBJ2-2,TRBV29-1,TRBD2,TGCAGCGTTGTAGGCGGGAGCCCTAAGACCGGGGAGCTGTTTTTT,CSVVGGSPKTGELFF
.,TRBJ2-5,TRBV14,.,TGTGCCAGCAGCCAAATGGGGGCAGAGACCCAGTACTTC,CASSQMGAETQYF
once,TRBJ2-7,TRBV6-6,.,TGTGCCAGCACCACCGGCCAGGGGGAGCAGTACTTC,CASTTGQGEQYF
.,TRBJ1-3,TRBV6-5,.,TGTGCCAGCAGCCCCCTTTTTGCTGGAAACACCATATATTTT,CASSPLFAGNTIYF
.,TRBJ1-4,TRBV30,.,TGTGCCTGGAGTTCCCCTAGAATAACTAATGAAAAACTGTTTTTT,CAWSSPRITNEKLFF
.,TRBJ2-1,TRBV9,.,TGTGCCAGCAGCTCAGTCCCGGCGGACTCCTACAATGAGCAGTTCTTC,CASSSVPADSYNEQFF
few,TRBJ1-5,TRBV7-6,.,TGTGCCAGCAGCCCAACTCCCAATATCATTCAGCCCCAGCATTTT,CASSPTPNIIQPQHF
few,TRBJ2-7,TRBV29-1,.,TGCAGCGTCGGACAGAGGACAGCCTACGAGCAGTACTTC,CSVGQRTAYEQYF
once,TRBJ2-1,TRBV28,TRBD2,TGTGCCAGCAGTGCCCTCCCTCTAGCGGGAGACTACAATGAGCAGTTCTTC,CASSALPLAGDYNEQFF
.,TRBJ1-2,TRBV19,.,TGTGCCAGTACCATGTCAGGGTCCAACTATGGCTACACCTTC,CASTMSGSNYGYTF
once,TRBJ1-3,TRBV6-5,.,TGTGCCAGCACAGATATAGGAAACACCATATATTTT,CASTDIGNTIYF
few,TRBJ1-1,TRBV29-1,TRBD1,TGCAGCGCCGTTAGCCTCTACGGACAGGCAAACACTGAAGCTTTCTTT,CSAVSLYGQANTEAFF
.,TRBJ2-7,TRBV7-6,TRBD2,TGTGCCAGCAGCTTAGGCGGGAGGGTCTCCTACGAGCAGTACTTC,CASSLGGRVSYEQYF
few,TRBJ1-5,TRBV28,.,TGTGCCAGCAGTCCCCTGCGACAGCCCCAGCATTTT,CASSPLRQPQHF
.,TRBJ2-1,TRBV28,TRBD2,TGTGCCAGCAGTTTTATACTAGCGGACAATGAGCAGTTCTTC,CASSFILADNEQFF
.,TRBJ2-3,TRBV5-1,.,TGCGCCAGCAGACCCCCGGGAGCAGGAGATACGCAGTATTTT,CASRPPGAGDTQYF
.,TRBJ1-2,TRBV6-4,.,TGTGCCAGTGCACAGGGAGCCAACTATGGCTACACCTTC,CASAQGANYGYTF
few,TRBJ1-4,TRBV5-4,.,TGTGCCAGCAGCCCGGACAGCTCTGGTGAAAAACTGTTTTTT,CASSPDSSGEKLFF
.,TRBJ2-3,TRBV29-1,.,TGCAGCGTTGACGGGATAGATGGTGATACGCAGTATTTT,CSVDGIDGDTQYF
.,TRBJ1-3,TRBV7-9,TRBD1,TGTGCCAGCAGCCCAGGGGGGAGCAGCTCTGGAAACACCATATATTTT,CASSPGGSSSGNTIYF
.,TRBJ2-1,TRBV13,.,TGTGCCAGCAGCGGCGCGGCCAATGAGCAGTTCTTC,CASSGAANEQFF
.,TRBJ1-5,TRBV7-9,.,TGTGCCAGCAGCGCGACTTTTCCGGCCAATCAGCCCCAGCATTTT,CASSATFPANQPQHF
.,TRBJ2-5,TRBV15,.,TGTGCCACCAGCAGAGTAGTTCTAGAGACCCAGTACTTC,CATSRVVLETQYF
once,TRBJ1-1,TRBV11-2,.,TGTGCCAGCAGCTTAGTTATTCTCTCTGAAGCTTTCTTT,CASSLVILSEAFF
.,TRBJ2-1,TRBV5-6,TRBD2,TGTGCCAGCAGCCCTAGCGGGAGGGGCGGTTGTGGTGAGCAGTTCTTC,CASSPSGRGGCGEQFF
.,TRBJ1-2,TRBV28,.,TGTGCCAGCAGTAGAGGACCTGCGGGCTATGGCTACACCTTC,CASSRGPAGYGYTF
.,TRBJ2-7,TRBV10-3,.,TGTGCCATCAGTCAGGGCCCACCTCGGGACGAGCAGTACTTC,CAISQGPPRDEQYF
.,TRBJ2-7,TRBV25-1,TRBD1,TGTGCCAGCAGTGAATCCGGAAGGGGGCGGTTCGAGCAGTACTTC,CASSESGRGRFEQYF
few,TRBJ2-1,TRBV27,TRBD2,TGTGCCAGCAGTGCCCGGGAAAGCGGGAGCCGCAACAATGAGCAGTTCTTC,CASSARESGSRNNEQFF
.,TRBJ2-1,TRBV10-3,TRBD2,TGTGCCATCAGTGAGGGGACTAGCGGGAGACTGAATGAGCAGTTCTTC,CAISEGTSGRLNEQFF
.,TRBJ2-5,TRBV2,.,TGTGCCAGCAGTGACCCACAACCTTACCAAGAGACCCAGTACTTC,CASSDPQPYQETQYF
few,TRBJ2-7,TRBV15,.,TGTGCCACCAGCAGAGACAGGGGACGGCCGGAGCAGTACTTC,CATSRDRGRPEQYF
.,TRBJ1-2,TRBV5-6,.,TGTGCCAGCAGCTTCAGGGTTCTATCTGGCTACACCTTC,CASSFRVLSGYTF
.,TRBJ2-1,TRBV7-9,TRBD2,TGTGCCAGCAGCTTAGGGGGGGCTAGCGGGAGCTTTAATGAGCAGTTCTTC,CASSLGGASGSFNEQFF